These 9 T cell receptor beta chains share one sample of origin, sequenced in a study of T cells after yellow fever vaccination. TCRdb re-analysed the 5' RACE reads in MiXCR, keeping a single row per CDR3 protein. Of 620,000 or so distinct CDR3 sequences in the sample, 10% to 15% are singletons; the top ten hold approximately 15%. The sequencing here drew on PBMCs, taken on the day of the yellow fever booster vaccination. These receptor sequences come from a man younger than 45 who received the YFV17D yellow fever vaccine.

This clonotype was seen more than once but under ten times. The gene calls are TRBV3-1 and TRBJ2-3, with 11 bases fitting TRBD2. Germline V gene lookup returns CDR1 LGHDT and CDR2 YNNKEL (reference sequence). V was pared by 2 bases and J by 5 bases, with 0 bases of the junction left unmatched. CDR3 length: 14 residues. CDR3 in DNA: TGTGCCAGCAGCCAAACTAGCGGGGGAGATACGCAGTATTTT. This encodes CASSQTSGGDTQYF.

V gene TRBV11-2 combines with J gene TRBJ2-6; either TRBD1 or TRBD2 may supply D (5 bases each). This CDR3 is 18 amino acids long. Between the trimmed V and J ends, which lost 4 bases and 3 bases, there was a span of 19 bases. Germline V gives CDR1 SGHAT, CDR2 FQNNGV. The CDR3 loop reads CASSWGRVSGRGANVLTF. CDR3 DNA: TGTGCCAGCAGCTGGGGACGCGTCTCGGGCCGTGGGGCCAACGTCCTGACTTTC.

This chain uses TRBV20-1 with TRBJ1-2; 7 bases fit TRBD1. V dropped 0 bases and J dropped 0; count of bases not matched to a gene: 4. Per germline, CDR1 DFQATT and CDR2 SNEGSKA (reference sequence). This CDR3 region has 15 residues. This chain's CDR3 is CSARDFTGANYGYTF. Written as DNA, the CDR3 is TGCAGTGCTAGAGATTTTACAGGGGCTAACTATGGCTACACCTTC.

This clonotype occurred a few times. The chain carries TRBV6-5 and TRBJ1-1, with a tentative D call TRBD1 (6 bases). The CDR3 extends over 14 amino acids. The germline V gene encodes CDR1 MNHEY and CDR2 SVGAGI. V gave up 0 bases and J gave up 4 bases, with 9 bases separating them. The CDR3 DNA sequence: TGTGCCAGCAGTTACTCGATGGGGGCCACTGAAGCTTTCTTT. It translates to CASSYSMGATEAFF.

The chain couples TRBV20-1 to TRBJ2-3, with D perhaps TRBD2 (6 bases). The ends were cut back, 0 bases at V and 6 bases at J, with 13 bases in the middle. Germline CDR1 and CDR2: DFQATT and SNEGSKA (reference sequence). This CDR3 comprises 14 residues. This chain's CDR3 is CSARDPAGRDTQYF. CDR3 in DNA: TGCAGTGCTAGAGATCCCGCTGGGAGGGATACGCAGTATTTT.

This rearrangement joins TRBV13 to TRBJ2-5; tentatively, D is TRBD2 (6 bases). The V and J ends lost 2 bases and 2 bases respectively, with 12 bases between them. This CDR3 has 15 residues. CDR1 and CDR2 (germline): PRHDT, FYEKMQ (reference sequence). Here the CDR3 reads CASSLRSGKQETQYF. CDR3 DNA: TGTGCCAGCAGCTTACGTAGCGGAAAACAAGAGACCCAGTACTTC.

The chain carries TRBV7-9 and TRBJ2-5; 8 nucleotides agree with TRBD1. With V trimmed by 4 bases and J by 1 base, 5 bases remained unmatched. CDR3 length: 15 amino acids. Germline V lookup: CDR1 SEHNR, CDR2 FQNEAQ (reference sequence). The CDR3 DNA sequence: TGTGCCAGCAGCTCGGGACAGGACCCCCAAGAGACCCAGTACTTC. It is translated as CASSSGQDPQETQYF. The whole variable domain, filled in from reference TRBV7-9 and TRBJ2-5, reads DTGVSQNPRHKITKRGQNVTFRCDPISEHNRLYWYRQTLGQGPEFLTYFQNEAQLEKSRLLSDRFSAERPKGSFSTLEIQRTEQGDSAMYLCASSSGQDPQETQYFGPGTRLLVL.

This CDR3 is CASSLARGFSYEQYF. The DNA of the CDR3 is TGTGCCAGCAGCTTAGCGCGGGGCTTCTCCTACGAGCAGTACTTC. The chain has TRBV7-2 and TRBJ2-7; maybe TRBD2 (6 bases). The germline gives CDR1 SGHTA, CDR2 FQGNSA. The CDR3 contains 15 residues. V was cut by 0 bases and J by 0 bases, with 9 bases left in between.

The V gene is TRBV6-1, the J gene TRBJ2-7; TRBD1 or TRBD2 may be the D gene (5 bases each). The CDR3 totals 13 residues. Germline assignment: CDR1 MNHNS and CDR2 SASEGT. With 5 bases removed from V and 4 bases from J, the gap between germline ends came to 12 bases. CDR3: CASSPGTLYEQYF. The CDR3 nucleotides read TGTGCCAGCAGTCCCGGGACGTTATACGAGCAGTACTTC.